These T cell receptor beta chains were read from a single sample in a study of regulatory T cells in long-lasting Graves disease. Via MiXCR, TCRdb re-called the reads, giving one row per CDR3 protein. The repertoire holds about 720 distinct CDR3 sequences, with more than 60% as singletons. Sample: peripheral blood mononuclear cells (PBMCs), taken with antithyroid drug treatment, in newly diagnosed or persistent Graves disease (not recorded which). These receptors were collected from a woman aged 40-49 years with Graves disease. Each CDR3 is given with its conserved first and last residue. The D gene is left open where the match is weak. Clone size is not always given. Where it is, it says once, few, many or a class for expanded clones.

d_gene	v_gene	j_gene	abundance	CDR3nt	CDR3aa
TRBD1	TRBV2	TRBJ2-1	NA	TGTGCCAGCAGTGATCCCGGACAGGGGGCCAATGAGCAGTTCTTC	CASSDPGQGANEQFF
TRBD2	TRBV6-5	TRBJ2-1	few	TGTGCCAGCAGTTACTCGGGGGCGGGAGGGCGCGGTGAGCAGTTCTTC	CASSYSGAGGRGEQFF
TRBD1	TRBV30	TRBJ1-1	NA	TGTGCCTGTAGACAGGGGAACACTGAAGCTTTCTTT	CACRQGNTEAFF
TRBD2	TRBV9	TRBJ2-1	NA	TGTGCCAGCAGCGTCTCTAGCGGGACTCTAATCTTC	CASSVSSGTLIF
NA	TRBV5-6	TRBJ1-1	NA	TGTGCCAGCAGCATTATGAACACTGAAGCTTTCTTT	CASSIMNTEAFF
TRBD1	TRBV6-6	TRBJ2-3	few	TGTGCGGGACAGACTAGCACAGATACGCAGTATTTT	CAGQTSTDTQYF
NA	TRBV2	TRBJ2-3	NA	TGTGCCAGCAGTGAAACTGTGCCAGCCACCTTTGTTACGGATACGCAGTATTTT	CASSETVPATFVTDTQYF
TRBD2	TRBV20-1	TRBJ2-7	NA	TGCAGTGCTCGGACTAGCGGGGTGCTCTCCTACGAGCAGTACTTC	CSARTSGVLSYEQYF
TRBD2	TRBV28	TRBJ2-1	few	TGTGCCAGCAGTTCCTCCGGTAGCGGGCATGAGCAGTTCTTC	CASSSSGSGHEQFF
TRBD2	TRBV5-1	TRBJ2-1	NA	TGCGCCAGCAGCTTGCCAAGCGGGATGGTTAATGAGCAGTTCTTC	CASSLPSGMVNEQFF
NA	TRBV28	TRBJ1-5	once	TGTGCCAGCAGTTCATATCAGCCCCAGCATTTT	CASSSYQPQHF
NA	TRBV12-3/TRBV12-4	TRBJ2-1	NA	TGTGCCAGCACCCCAACAGCAGGGTTCGATGAGCAGTTCTTC	CASTPTAGFDEQFF
NA	TRBV10-3	TRBJ1-5	NA	TGTGCCATCAGTGAGTCCTGGGGTCAGCCCCAGCATTTT	CAISESWGQPQHF
NA	TRBV10-3	TRBJ1-1	NA	TGTGCCATCAGTGGTAGGGGGACCGACACTGAAGCTTTCTTT	CAISGRGTDTEAFF
NA	TRBV6-1	TRBJ2-7	NA	TGTGCCAGCAGTGAAGGGGCGGGTGTCTACGAGCAGTACTTC	CASSEGAGVYEQYF
NA	TRBV12-3/TRBV12-4	TRBJ1-1	NA	TGTGCCAGCAGCCCTAGTGGGGCGCGGAGCACTGAAGCTTTCTTT	CASSPSGARSTEAFF